This T cell receptor beta chain was profiled in a study of blood T cell repertoires in COVID-19. About the study: Donors in the United States, Italy and Spain gave samples during acute or convalescent COVID-19. T cells, B-cell-depleted T cells, or PBMCs supplied cDNA or gDNA.

Methods used by the authors: Estimation of nucleated cell counts was performed using reference gene primer amplification. Sequencing was performed with immunoSEQ multiplex PCR; in TCRdb, only in-frame clones are kept and a portion is missing. That table furnishes V, J and clone size, whereas the DNA furnished D and trimming. Among approximately 240,000 clones listed, roughly 88% were seen once. The CDR3 is made up of 16 amino acids. Trimming took 0 bases from V and 3 from J; bases not matched to a gene: 8. The germline V gene has CDR1 GTSNPN and CDR2 SVGIG (reference sequence). Source material: peripheral blood. The rearrangement joins TRBV30 to TRBJ2-1; 7 nucleotides line up with TRBD2. This TCR derives from a woman aged 40 to 55 who had recovered from COVID-19. CDR3 DNA: TGTGCCTGGAGTGTCGGTGCGGGAGTAGTCTACAATGAGCAGTTCTTC. Protein sequence: CAWSVGAGVVYNEQFF.